The clone carrying this T cell receptor beta chain was counted ten times or more. Its antigen remains unknown. Sample time point: pre-sensitization, week 0. The treatment denotes: therapeutic diphenylcyclopropenone sensitization with weekly scalp DPC. Blood draws preceded each patch test application. The data stem from a study of human T cells and chemical hapten exposure. As for the study in general: Investigators sensitized approximately 2 cm by approximately 2 cm of upper inner arm skin with 2% DPC. General observations from the study: As patch test score rose, PT1 expanded TCR counts tended to rise as well.

In germline, CDR1 is DFQATT, CDR2 SNEGSKA (reference sequence). The CDR3 is 12 amino acids. Trimming shortened V by 6 bases and J by 1 base, and 8 bases separated the two germline ends. Methods used by the authors: With a range of 23,224 to 690,600, the median per sample was around 96,000 TCRs. TCRdb reprocessed the RACE reads with MiXCR, giving one entry per CDR3 protein. The V and J calls come from TCRdb's annotation, not from the publication. The sample lists some 360,000 distinct CDR3 sequences, 4.5% to 5.5% occurring once. The sequences come from whole blood, collected in connection with sensitization to the hapten diphenylcyclopropenone (DPC). This clonotype was sampled from a woman between 50 and 59 years old with alopecia areata. Some clones in this sample may be carry-over from other donors' samples. The chain recombines TRBV20-1 with TRBJ2-3; tentative D call: TRBD1 (6 bases). The DNA of the CDR3 is TGCAGTGCCAGACAGGGCACAGATACGCAGTATTTT. Translation gives CSARQGTDTQYF.